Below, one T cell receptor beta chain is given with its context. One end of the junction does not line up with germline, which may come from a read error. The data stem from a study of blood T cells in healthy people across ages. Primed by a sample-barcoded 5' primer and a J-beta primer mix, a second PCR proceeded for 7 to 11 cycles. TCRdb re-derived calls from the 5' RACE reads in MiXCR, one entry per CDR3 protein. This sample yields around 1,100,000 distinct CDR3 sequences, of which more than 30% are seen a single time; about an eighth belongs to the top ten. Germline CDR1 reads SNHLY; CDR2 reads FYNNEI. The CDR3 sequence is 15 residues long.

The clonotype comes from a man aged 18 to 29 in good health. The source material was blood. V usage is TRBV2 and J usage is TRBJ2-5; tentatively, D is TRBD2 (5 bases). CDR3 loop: CTSSEAADSQETQYF. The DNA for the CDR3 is TGTACCAGCAGTGAAGCGGCCGACTCCCAAGAGACCCAGTACTTC.